One sample yielded the 8 T cell receptor beta chains listed below, sequenced in a study of blood T cell repertoires in COVID-19 (TCRdb year 2020). Preparation of the library involved the immunoSEQ multiplex PCR assay. TCRdb obtained this table from immuneACCESS and retained in-frame rearrangements with V and J assigned. These tables miss some clones; where compared with another copy, unresolved V genes account for less than half of the shortfall, and the remainder is unexplained. The sample table records tens of thousands of clones; about 86% of these occur just once. Together, the top ten hold more than 20% of the sample. The sample taken for sequencing was peripheral blood. The receptors originated from a human donor with acute or convalescent COVID-19. The donor label of this sample is uncertain.

The chain is built from TRBV12-3 or TRBV12-4 and TRBJ1-1; perhaps TRBD1 as D (6 bases). The CDR3 runs to 11 residues. V was trimmed by 8 bases and J by 6 bases, leaving 10 bases between them. In DNA, the CDR3 is TGTGCCAGCGTCCAGGGGTCTGAAGCTTTCTTT. As protein: CASVQGSEAFF.

The rearrangement links TRBV30 to TRBJ1-6, with D possibly being TRBD1 (5 bases). The CDR3 consists of 14 residues. V was shortened by 3 bases and J by 5 bases, with 11 bases between the two germline ends. The germline V gene encodes CDR1 GTSNPN and CDR2 SVGIG (reference sequence). CDR3 amino acids: CAWRRGWDNSPLHF. The CDR3 DNA is TGTGCCTGGAGAAGGGGCTGGGATAATTCACCCCTCCACTTT.

This CDR3 reads CAISGTGSYNEQFF. CDR3 sequence (DNA): TGTGCCATCAGTGGGACAGGCTCCTACAATGAGCAGTTCTTC. The chain uses TRBV10-3 and TRBJ2-1, with 7 bases aligning to TRBD1. This CDR3 spans 14 amino acids. Trimming at V came to 4 bases and at J to 0 bases, leaving 0 bases not matched to a gene. Germline V gene sequence: CDR1 ENHRY, CDR2 SYGVKD.

The CDR3 DNA follows: TGTGCCAGCAGTCCGCTTCGCAGGACAGGGCTTACGAACACCGGGGAGCTGTTTTTT. Encoded protein: CASSPLRRTGLTNTGELFF. The chain couples TRBV7-9 to TRBJ2-2; 8 bases align to TRBD1. The germline CDR1 and CDR2 sequences are SEHNR and FQNEAQ (reference sequence). J gave up 0 bases and V 6 bases, and 15 bases lay outside the gene matches. This CDR3 region has 19 residues.

The V call is TRBV7-2, the J call TRBJ2-5; 14 positions match TRBD2. The V gene's germline CDR1 is SGHTA and CDR2 FQGNSA. Unmatched junction bases numbered 4, after V lost 0 bases and J lost 4 bases. The CDR3 totals 17 residues. CDR3 loop: CASSLARLAGGLETQYF. The CDR3, as DNA: TGTGCCAGCAGCTTAGCTCGACTAGCGGGGGGGCTAGAGACCCAGTACTTC.

The V gene is TRBV28, the J gene TRBJ1-1, with a tentative D call TRBD1 (6 bases). Trimming took off 3 bases at V and 0 bases at J, with 11 bases between the two ends. CDR3 length: 15 amino acids. Germline loops: CDR1 MDHEN, CDR2 SYDVKM. As DNA, the CDR3 is TGTGCCAGCAGTTTCCCGGACAGAATGAACACTGAAGCTTTCTTT. The encoded protein is CASSFPDRMNTEAFF.

The chain links TRBV6-6 to TRBJ2-7, with D possibly TRBD1 on 6 matching bases. The length of the CDR3 is 15 residues. Germline V gene data show CDR1 as MNHNY and CDR2 as SVGAGI (reference sequence). V was clipped by 2 bases and J by 3 bases, with 14 bases between them. In DNA, the CDR3 is TGTGCCAGCAGTTACACAGGGTCTAGAAGCTACGAGCAGTACTTC. Amino acid sequence: CASSYTGSRSYEQYF.

This chain uses TRBV2 with TRBJ2-1; D may be TRBD2 (6 bases). The CDR3 is 15 residues long. The ends were cut back, 6 bases at V and 4 bases at J, with 16 bases in the middle. CDR1 and CDR2 (germline): SNHLY, FYNNEI. DNA for the CDR3: TGTGCCAGCAGGGAACGGGGGTCATATTACAATGAGCAGTTCTTC. Residues: CASRERGSYYNEQFF.